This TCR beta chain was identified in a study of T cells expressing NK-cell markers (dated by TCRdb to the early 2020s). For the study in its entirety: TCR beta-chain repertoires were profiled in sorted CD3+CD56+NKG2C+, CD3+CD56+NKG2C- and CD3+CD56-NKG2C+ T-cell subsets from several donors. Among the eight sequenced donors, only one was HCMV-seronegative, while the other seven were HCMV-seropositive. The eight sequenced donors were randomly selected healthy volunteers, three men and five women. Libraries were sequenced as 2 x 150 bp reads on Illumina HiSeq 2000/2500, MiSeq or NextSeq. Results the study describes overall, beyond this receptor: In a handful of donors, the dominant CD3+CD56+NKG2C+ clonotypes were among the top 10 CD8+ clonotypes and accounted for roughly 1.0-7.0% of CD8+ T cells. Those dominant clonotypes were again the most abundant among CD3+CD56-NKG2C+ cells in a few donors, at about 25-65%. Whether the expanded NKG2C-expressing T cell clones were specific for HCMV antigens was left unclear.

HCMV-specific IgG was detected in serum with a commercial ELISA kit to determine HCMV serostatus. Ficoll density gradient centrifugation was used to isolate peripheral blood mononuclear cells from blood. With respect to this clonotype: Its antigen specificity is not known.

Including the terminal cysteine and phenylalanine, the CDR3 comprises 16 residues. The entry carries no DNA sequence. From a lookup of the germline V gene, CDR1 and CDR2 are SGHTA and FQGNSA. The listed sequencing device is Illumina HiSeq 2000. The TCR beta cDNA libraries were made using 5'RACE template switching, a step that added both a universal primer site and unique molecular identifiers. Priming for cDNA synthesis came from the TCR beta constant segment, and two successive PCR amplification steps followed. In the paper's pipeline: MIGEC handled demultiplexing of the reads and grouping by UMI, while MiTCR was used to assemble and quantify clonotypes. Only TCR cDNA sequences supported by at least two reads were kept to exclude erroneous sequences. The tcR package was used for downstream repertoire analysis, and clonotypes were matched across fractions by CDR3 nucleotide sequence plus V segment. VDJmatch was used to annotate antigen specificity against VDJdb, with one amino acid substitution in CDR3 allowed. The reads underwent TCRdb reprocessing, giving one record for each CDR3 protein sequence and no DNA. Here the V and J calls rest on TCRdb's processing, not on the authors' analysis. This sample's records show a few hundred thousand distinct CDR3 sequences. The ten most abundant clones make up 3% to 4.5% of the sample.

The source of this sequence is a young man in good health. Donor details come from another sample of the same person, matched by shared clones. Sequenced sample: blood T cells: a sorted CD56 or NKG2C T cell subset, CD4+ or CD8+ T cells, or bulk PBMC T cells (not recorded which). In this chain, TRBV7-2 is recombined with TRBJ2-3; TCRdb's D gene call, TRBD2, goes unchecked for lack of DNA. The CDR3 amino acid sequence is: CASSRLGEGPSDTQYF.